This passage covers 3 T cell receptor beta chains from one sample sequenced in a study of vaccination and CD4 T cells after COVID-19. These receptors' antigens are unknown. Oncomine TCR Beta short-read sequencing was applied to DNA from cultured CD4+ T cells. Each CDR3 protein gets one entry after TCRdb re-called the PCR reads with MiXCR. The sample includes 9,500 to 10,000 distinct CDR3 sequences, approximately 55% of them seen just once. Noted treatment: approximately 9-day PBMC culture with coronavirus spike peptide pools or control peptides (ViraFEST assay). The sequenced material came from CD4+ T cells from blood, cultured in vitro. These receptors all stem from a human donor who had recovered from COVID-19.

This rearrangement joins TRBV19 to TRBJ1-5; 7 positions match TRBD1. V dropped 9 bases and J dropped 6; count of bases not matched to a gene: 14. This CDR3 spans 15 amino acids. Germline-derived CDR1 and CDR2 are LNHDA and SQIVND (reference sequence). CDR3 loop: CASSGEGAIGQPQHF. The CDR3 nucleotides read TGTGCCAGCAGTGGGGAGGGGGCCATAGGTCAGCCCCAGCATTTT.

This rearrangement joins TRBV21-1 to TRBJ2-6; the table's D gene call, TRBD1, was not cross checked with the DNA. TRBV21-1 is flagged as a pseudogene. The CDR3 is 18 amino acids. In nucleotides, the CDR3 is TGTGCCAGCAGCAATAAAAGGGACAGGCTCTCTGGGGCCAACGTCCTGACTTTC. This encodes CASSNKRDRLSGANVLTF.

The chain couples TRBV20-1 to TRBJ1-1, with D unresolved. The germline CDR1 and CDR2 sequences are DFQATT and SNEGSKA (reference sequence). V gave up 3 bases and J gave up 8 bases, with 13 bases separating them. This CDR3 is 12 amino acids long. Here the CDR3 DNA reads TGCAGTGCTAGTAGAGCGAAGTTGGAAGCTTTCTTT. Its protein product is CSASRAKLEAFF.